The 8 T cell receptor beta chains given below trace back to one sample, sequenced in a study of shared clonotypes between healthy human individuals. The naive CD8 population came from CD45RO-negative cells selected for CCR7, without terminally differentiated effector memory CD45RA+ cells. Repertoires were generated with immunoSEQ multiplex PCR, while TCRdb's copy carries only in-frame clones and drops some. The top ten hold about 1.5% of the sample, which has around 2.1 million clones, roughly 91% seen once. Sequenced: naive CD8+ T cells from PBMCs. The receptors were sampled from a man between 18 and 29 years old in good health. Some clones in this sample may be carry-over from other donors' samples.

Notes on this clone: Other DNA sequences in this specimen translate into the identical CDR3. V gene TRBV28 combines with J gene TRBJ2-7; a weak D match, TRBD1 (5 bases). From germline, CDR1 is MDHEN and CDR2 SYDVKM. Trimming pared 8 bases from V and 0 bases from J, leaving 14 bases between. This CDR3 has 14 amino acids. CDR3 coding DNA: TGTGCCAGCTCCCTACAGGTCAGCTCCTACGAGCAGTACTTC. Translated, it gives CASSLQVSSYEQYF.

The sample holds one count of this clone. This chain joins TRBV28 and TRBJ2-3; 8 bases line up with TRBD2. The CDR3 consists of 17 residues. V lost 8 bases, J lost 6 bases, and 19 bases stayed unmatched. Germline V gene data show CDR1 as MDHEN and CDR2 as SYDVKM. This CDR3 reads CASLALSSGASGDTQYF. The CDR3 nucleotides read TGTGCCAGCCTAGCTTTGAGTAGCGGGGCCTCGGGTGATACGCAGTATTTT.

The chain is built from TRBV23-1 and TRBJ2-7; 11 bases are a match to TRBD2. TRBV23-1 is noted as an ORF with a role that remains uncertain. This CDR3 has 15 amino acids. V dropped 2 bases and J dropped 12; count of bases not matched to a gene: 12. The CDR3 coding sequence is TGCGCCAGCAGTCAACCACCCGGGACTAGCGGTGGGCTGTACTTC. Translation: CASSQPPGTSGGLYF.

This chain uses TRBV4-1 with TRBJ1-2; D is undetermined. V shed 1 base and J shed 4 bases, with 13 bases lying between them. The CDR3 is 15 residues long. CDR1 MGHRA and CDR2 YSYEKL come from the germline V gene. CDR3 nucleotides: TGCGCCAGCAGCCAAGTTGTCGGAAACTCCTATGGCTACACCTTC. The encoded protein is CASSQVVGNSYGYTF.

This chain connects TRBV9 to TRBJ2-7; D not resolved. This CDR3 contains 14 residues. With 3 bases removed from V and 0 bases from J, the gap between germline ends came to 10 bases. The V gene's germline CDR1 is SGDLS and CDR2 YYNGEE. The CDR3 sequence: CASSDTLGSYEQYF. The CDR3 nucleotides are TGTGCCAGCAGCGATACTCTAGGCTCCTACGAGCAGTACTTC.

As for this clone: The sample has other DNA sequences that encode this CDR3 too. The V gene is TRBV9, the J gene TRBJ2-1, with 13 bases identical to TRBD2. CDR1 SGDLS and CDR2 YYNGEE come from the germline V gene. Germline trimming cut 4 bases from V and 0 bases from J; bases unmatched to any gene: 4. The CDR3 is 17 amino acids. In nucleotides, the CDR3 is TGTGCCAGCAGCACCAGGACTAGCGGGAGCTCCTACAATGAGCAGTTCTTC. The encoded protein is CASSTRTSGSSYNEQFF. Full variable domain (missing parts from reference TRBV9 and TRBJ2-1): DSGVTQTPKHLITATGQRVTLRCSPRSGDLSVYWYQQSLDQGLQFLIQYYNGEERAKGNILERFSAQQFPDLHSELNLSSLELGDSALYFCASSTRTSGSSYNEQFFGPGTRLTVL.

This CDR3 reads CASSLPRDSNTGELFF. CDR3 nucleotides: TGTGCCAGCAGTTTGCCCCGGGACTCAAACACCGGGGAGCTGTTTTTT. V and J are TRBV28 and TRBJ2-2; TRBD2 is a possible D gene (6 bases). The CDR3 spans 16 residues. Germline V gene data show CDR1 as MDHEN and CDR2 as SYDVKM. V dropped 3 bases and J dropped 2 bases, with 13 bases sitting between them.

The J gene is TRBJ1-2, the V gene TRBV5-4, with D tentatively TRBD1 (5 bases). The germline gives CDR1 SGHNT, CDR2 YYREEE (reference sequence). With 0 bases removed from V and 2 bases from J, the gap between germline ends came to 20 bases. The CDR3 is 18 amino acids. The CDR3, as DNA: TGTGCCAGCAGCTTGGTTTTAAGGGGTCAGGCAGAGAACTATGGCTACACCTTC. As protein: CASSLVLRGQAENYGYTF.